Detailed here is one T cell receptor beta chain. Germline CDR1 and CDR2: MGHRA and YSYEKL. Trimming cost V 3 bases and J 6 bases, with 9 bases left between them. The CDR3 loop spans 13 amino acids. This record comes from a study of OX40 agonist ivuxolimab in advanced cancers. At the level of the study: Ivuxolimab was administered intravenously to patients at 0.01 to 10 mg/kg every 2 weeks.

It was autoimmune disease history or systemic immunosuppression that excluded patients. Assay used: immunoSEQ multiplex PCR; TCRdb lists only in-frame clones, some missing. The table has about 120,000 clones, 75% to 90% seen once. V and J are TRBV4-1 and TRBJ2-1; D is ambiguous. Here the sequenced sample was CD4+ or CD8+ T cells sorted from blood, taken in a trial of the OX40 agonist ivuxolimab. This receptor was obtained from an adult with an advanced solid tumor such as melanoma, head and neck, liver or kidney cancer. The CDR3 DNA follows: TGCGCCAGCAGCCAGGGCCGCGTCAATGAGCAGTTCTTC. The encoded protein is CASSQGRVNEQFF.